This TCR beta chain was captured by sequencing in a study of PD-L1 blockade in urothelial cancer. Study-level findings and limits: Pretreatment blood TCR clonality under the median forecast improved survival.

This clone has only one observation. Its antigen is not identified. What went into each PCR as a spike was synthetic TCR analog templates. The table came from immunoSEQ multiplex PCR; TCRdb's copy has only in-frame clones and leaves some out. The sample comprises 70,000 or so clones, 85% to 90% of which are singletons, and less than 3.5% rests with the top ten. CDR3 size: 19 residues. Trimming at V came to 6 bases and at J to 4 bases, leaving 15 bases not matched to a gene. The V gene's germline CDR1 is SNHLY and CDR2 FYNNEI. The receptor's source is a man aged 55-75 years with urothelial cancer. The sample was PBMCs, taken around atezolizumab (anti-PD-L1) treatment. The chain employs TRBV2 and TRBJ2-1, with 13 bases aligning to TRBD2. The CDR3 DNA reads TGTGCCAGCAGACTAGACCGTGGGACTAGCGGGAAACATTACAATGAGCAGTTCTTC. Protein sequence: CASRLDRGTSGKHYNEQFF.